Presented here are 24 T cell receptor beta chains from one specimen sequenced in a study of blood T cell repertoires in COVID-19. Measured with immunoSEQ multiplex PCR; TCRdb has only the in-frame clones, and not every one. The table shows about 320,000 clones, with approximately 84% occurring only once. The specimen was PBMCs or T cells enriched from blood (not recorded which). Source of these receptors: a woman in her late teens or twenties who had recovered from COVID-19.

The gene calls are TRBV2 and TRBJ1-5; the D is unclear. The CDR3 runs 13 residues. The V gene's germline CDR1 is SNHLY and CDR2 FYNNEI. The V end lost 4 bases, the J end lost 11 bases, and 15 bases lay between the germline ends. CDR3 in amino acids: CASSVEGSGAQHF. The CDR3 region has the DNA TGTGCCAGCAGTGTAGAAGGGTCCGGGGCCCAGCATTTT.

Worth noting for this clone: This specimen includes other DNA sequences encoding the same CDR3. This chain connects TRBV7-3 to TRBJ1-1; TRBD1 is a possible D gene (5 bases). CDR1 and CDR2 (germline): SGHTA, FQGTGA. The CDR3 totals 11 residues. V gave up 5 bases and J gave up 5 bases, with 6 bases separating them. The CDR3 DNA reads TGTGCCAGCAGCCGGGGGACTGAAGCTTTCTTT. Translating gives CASSRGTEAFF.

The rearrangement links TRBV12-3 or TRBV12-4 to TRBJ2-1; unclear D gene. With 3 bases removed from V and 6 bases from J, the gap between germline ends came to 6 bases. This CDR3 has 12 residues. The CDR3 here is CASSFGSNEQFF. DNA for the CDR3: TGTGCCAGCAGTTTCGGTTCCAATGAGCAGTTCTTC.

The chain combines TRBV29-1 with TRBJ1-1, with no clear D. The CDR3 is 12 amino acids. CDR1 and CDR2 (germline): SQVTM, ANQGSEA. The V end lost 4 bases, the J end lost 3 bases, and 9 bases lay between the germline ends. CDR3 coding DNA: TGCAGCGTTGCCGTCGGGGACACTGAAGCTTTCTTT. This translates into CSVAVGDTEAFF.

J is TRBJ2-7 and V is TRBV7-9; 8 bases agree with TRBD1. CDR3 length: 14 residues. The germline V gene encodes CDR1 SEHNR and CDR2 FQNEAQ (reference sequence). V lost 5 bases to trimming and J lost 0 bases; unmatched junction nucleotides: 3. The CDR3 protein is CASSRTGSSYEQYF. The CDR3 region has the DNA TGTGCCAGCAGCCGGACAGGGAGCTCCTACGAGCAGTACTTC.

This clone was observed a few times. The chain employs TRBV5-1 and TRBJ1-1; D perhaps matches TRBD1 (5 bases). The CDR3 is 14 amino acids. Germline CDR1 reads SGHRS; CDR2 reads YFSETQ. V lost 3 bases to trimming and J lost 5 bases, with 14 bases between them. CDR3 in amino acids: CASSSLGGGTEAFF. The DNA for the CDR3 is TGCGCCAGCAGCTCGCTGGGGGGAGGGACTGAAGCTTTCTTT. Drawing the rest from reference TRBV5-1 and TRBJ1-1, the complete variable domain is KAGVTQTPRYLIKTRGQQVTLSCSPISGHRSVSWYQQTPGQGLQFLFEYFSETQRNKGNFPGRFSGRQFSNSRSEMNVSTLELGDSALYLCASSSLGGGTEAFFGQGTRLTVV.

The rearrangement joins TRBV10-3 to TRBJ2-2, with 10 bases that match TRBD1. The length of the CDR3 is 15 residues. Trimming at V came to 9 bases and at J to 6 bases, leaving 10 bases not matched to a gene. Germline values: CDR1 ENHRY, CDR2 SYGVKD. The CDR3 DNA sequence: TGTGCCATGCAAACCGGGACAGGGGAATCCGGGGAGCTGTTTTTT. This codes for CAMQTGTGESGELFF.

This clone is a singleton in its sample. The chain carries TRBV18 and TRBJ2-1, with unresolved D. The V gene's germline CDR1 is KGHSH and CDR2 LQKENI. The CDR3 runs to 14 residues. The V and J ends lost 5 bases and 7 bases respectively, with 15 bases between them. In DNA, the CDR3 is TGTGCCAGCTCATTAACTCCCCAATGGAATGAGCAGTTCTTC. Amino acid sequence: CASSLTPQWNEQFF.

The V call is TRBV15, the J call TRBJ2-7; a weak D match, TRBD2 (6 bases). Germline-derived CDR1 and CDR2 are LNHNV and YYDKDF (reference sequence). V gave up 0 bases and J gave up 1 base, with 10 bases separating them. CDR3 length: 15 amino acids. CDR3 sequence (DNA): TGTGCCACCAGCAGAGAGCGGGACCGGTCCTACGAGCAGTACTTC. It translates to CATSRERDRSYEQYF.

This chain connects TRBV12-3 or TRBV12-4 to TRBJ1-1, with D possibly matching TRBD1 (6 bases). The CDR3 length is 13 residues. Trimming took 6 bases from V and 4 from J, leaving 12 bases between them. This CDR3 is CASRRTRGTEAFF. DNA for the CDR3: TGTGCCAGCAGGAGGACCAGGGGCACTGAAGCTTTCTTT.

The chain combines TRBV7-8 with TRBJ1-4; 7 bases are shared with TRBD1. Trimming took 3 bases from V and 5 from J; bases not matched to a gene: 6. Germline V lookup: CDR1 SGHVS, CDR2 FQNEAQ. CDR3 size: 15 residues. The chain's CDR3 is CASSLGTALNEKLFF. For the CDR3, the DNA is TGTGCCAGCAGCTTGGGGACAGCGCTAAATGAAAAACTGTTTTTT.

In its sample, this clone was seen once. The DNA of the CDR3 is TGTGCCAGTAGTAAGAGGTTAGGGGGAACAGGGGGCTCCTACGAGCAGTACTTC. It translates to CASSKRLGGTGGSYEQYF. The J gene is TRBJ2-7, the V gene TRBV19, with 8 bases fitting TRBD1. The CDR3 sequence is 18 residues long. Germline trimming cut 4 bases from V and 0 bases from J; bases unmatched to any gene: 14. The V gene's germline CDR1 is LNHDA and CDR2 SQIVND (reference sequence).

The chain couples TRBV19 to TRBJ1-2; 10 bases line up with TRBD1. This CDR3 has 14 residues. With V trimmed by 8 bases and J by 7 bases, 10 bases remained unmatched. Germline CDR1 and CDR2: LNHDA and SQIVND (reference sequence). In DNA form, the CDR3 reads TGTGCCAGTGGGTCGGACAGGGGGTATCGTGGCTACACCTTC. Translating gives CASGSDRGYRGYTF.

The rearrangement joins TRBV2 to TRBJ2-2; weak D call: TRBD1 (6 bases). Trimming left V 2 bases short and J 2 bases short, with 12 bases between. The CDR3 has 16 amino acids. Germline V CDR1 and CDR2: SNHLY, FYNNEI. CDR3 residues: CASSERGTLNTGELFF. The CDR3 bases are TGTGCCAGCAGTGAACGTGGGACACTCAACACCGGGGAGCTGTTTTTT.

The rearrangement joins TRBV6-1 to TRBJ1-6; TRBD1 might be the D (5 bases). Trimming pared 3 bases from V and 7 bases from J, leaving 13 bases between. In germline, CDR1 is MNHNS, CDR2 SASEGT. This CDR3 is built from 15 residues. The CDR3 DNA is TGTGCCAGCAGTGATTTTGGAGGGGACAATTCACCCCTCCACTTT. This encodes CASSDFGGDNSPLHF.

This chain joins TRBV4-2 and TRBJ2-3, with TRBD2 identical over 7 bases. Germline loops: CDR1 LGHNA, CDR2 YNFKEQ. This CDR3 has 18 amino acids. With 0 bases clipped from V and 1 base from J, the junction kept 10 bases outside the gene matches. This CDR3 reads CASSQDQWSGEGTDTQYF. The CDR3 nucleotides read TGTGCCAGCAGCCAAGACCAGTGGAGCGGGGAGGGCACAGATACGCAGTATTTT.

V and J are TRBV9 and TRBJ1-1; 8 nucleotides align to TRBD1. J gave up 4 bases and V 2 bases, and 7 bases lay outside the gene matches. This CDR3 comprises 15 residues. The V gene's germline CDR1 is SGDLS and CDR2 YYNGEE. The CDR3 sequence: CASSVRRTGSTEAFF. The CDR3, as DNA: TGTGCCAGCAGCGTTCGGCGGACAGGGAGCACTGAAGCTTTCTTT.

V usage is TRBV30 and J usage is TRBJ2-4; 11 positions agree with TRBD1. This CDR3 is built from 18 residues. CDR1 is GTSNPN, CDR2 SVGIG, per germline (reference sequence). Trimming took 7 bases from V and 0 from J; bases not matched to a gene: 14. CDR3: CASIIRDRGYLAKNIQYF. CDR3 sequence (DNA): TGTGCCTCTATTATACGGGACAGGGGGTACCTAGCCAAAAACATTCAGTACTTC.

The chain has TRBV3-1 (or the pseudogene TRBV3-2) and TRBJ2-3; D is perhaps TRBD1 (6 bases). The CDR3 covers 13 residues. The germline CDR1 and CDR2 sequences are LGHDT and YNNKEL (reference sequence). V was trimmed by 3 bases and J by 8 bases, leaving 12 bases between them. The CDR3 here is CASSQTGQSTQYF. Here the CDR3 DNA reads TGTGCCAGCAGCCAGACAGGACAGAGTACGCAGTATTTT.

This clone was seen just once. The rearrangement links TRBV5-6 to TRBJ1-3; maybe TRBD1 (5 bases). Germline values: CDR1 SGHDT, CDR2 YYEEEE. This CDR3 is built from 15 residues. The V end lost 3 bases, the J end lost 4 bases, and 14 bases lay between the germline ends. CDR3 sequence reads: CASSYPTGAGNTIYF. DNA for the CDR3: TGTGCCAGCAGCTACCCCACAGGCGCGGGAAACACCATATATTTT.

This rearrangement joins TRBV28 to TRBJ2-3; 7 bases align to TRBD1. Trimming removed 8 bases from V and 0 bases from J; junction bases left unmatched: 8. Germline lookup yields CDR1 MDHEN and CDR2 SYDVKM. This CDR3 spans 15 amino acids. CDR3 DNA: TGTGCCAGCGGGTCCACAGGGGCCAGCACAGATACGCAGTATTTT. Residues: CASGSTGASTDTQYF.

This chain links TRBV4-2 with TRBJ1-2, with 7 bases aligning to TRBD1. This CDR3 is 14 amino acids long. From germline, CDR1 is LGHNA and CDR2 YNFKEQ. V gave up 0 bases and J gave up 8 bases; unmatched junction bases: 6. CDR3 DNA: TGTGCCAGCAGCCAAGATCACGCAGGGGGAGGCTACACCTTC. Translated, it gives CASSQDHAGGGYTF.

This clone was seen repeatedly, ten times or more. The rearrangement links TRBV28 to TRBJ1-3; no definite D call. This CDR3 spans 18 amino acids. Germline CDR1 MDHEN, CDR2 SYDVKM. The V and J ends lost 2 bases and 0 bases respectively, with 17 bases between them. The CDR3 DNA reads TGTGCCAGCAGTTTAGATTTAGGAGAGCTAAACTCTGGAAACACCATATATTTT. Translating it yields CASSLDLGELNSGNTIYF.

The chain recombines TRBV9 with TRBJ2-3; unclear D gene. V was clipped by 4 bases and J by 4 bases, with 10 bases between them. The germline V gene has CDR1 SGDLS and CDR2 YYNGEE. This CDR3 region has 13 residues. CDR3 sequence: CASSPPRADTQYF. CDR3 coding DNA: TGTGCCAGCAGCCCTCCCCGGGCAGATACGCAGTATTTT.